This record looks at one T cell receptor (beta chain) sequence and its context. Per the original methods: From reference gene primer amplification, estimates of nucleated cell counts were derived. Using immunoSEQ multiplex PCR, the repertoire was profiled, and TCRdb retains in-frame clones only, with some absent. From that table come the V and J calls and clone size; the DNA was used to work out D and trimming. The profile shows fewer than 150,000 clones, roughly 81% of them singletons. The source of the sample is a study of blood T cell repertoires in COVID-19. Study context: Donors in the United States, Italy and Spain gave samples during acute or convalescent COVID-19. Sample material is recorded as cDNA or gDNA derived from T cells, B-cell-depleted T cells, or PBMCs.

This CDR3 comprises 16 residues. With 5 bases clipped from V and 8 bases from J, the junction kept 10 bases outside the gene matches. From germline, CDR1 is MNHEY and CDR2 SMNVEV (reference sequence). Sequencing was carried out using peripheral blood. The V and J genes are TRBV27 and TRBJ1-6; 9 nucleotides match TRBD1. This clonotype originated in a human donor in a cohort sampled during active COVID-19. CDR3 sequence (DNA): TGTGCCAGCAGTACAAACAGGGGGCCCTCAGATTCACCCCTCCACTTT. Residues: CASSTNRGPSDSPLHF.